These T cell receptor beta chains were read from a single sample in a study of blood T cells in healthy people across ages. Each CDR3 protein gets one entry after TCRdb re-called the 5' RACE reads with MiXCR. The sample has about 640,000 distinct CDR3 sequences; about 53% are singletons. The specimen sequenced was blood. These receptors originate from a man aged 60 to 75 in good health. Each CDR3 is given with its conserved first and last residue. D genes are given only for firm matches. Size tells how often a clone was seen (once, few, many) or the class of an expanded clone, and some rows leave it out.

clone_size d_call j_call cdr3_length v_call cdr3_nt cdr3_aa
few TRBD2 TRBJ2-5 15 TRBV9 TGTGCCAGCAGCGTAGGTAGCGGGGGAGGAGAGACCCAGTACTTC CASSVGSGGGETQYF
few TRBD1 TRBJ2-7 17 TRBV6-2/TRBV6-3 TGTGCCAGCAGCCAAAAATACCGGGACAGTAAGTTTATGGAGCAGTACTTC CASSQKYRDSKFMEQYF
few NA TRBJ1-1 14 TRBV15 TGTGCCACCAGCAGAGCGGGAGGGGCCCTCGAAGCTTTCTTT CATSRAGGALEAFF
NA NA TRBJ2-7 14 TRBV11-2 TGTGCCAGCAGCTTAGATCGGACAGCCTACGAGCAGTACTTC CASSLDRTAYEQYF
few TRBD1 TRBJ1-6 15 TRBV6-5 TGTGCCAGCACCGAACAGGGGTCTCCTAATTCACCCCTCCACTTT CASTEQGSPNSPLHF
NA TRBD1 TRBJ1-2 14 TRBV3-1 TGTGCCAGCAGCGGGGACAGGGGAGGTTATGGCTACACCTTC CASSGDRGGYGYTF
NA TRBD1 TRBJ1-1 14 TRBV29-1 TGCAGCATCACTAGGACAGGGGCTTTTAACGAAGCTTTCTTT CSITRTGAFNEAFF
once NA TRBJ1-1 14 TRBV20-1 TGCAGTGCTAGAGTCTGGGACGTAGGGAATGAAGCTTTCTTT CSARVWDVGNEAFF
few TRBD1 TRBJ2-4 15 TRBV6-2/TRBV6-3 TGTGCCAGCAGCTCGACCGGGACAGGGATGTGGGAGCAGTACTTC CASSSTGTGMWEQYF
NA NA TRBJ2-7 13 TRBV10-2 TGCGCCAGCAGTGCGGGTAGGGGAGGCGAGCAGTACTTC CASSAGRGGEQYF
NA TRBD1 TRBJ2-3 13 TRBV20-1 TGCAGTGCTAGGCAACCGGGACAGGGGTTAAAGTATTTT CSARQPGQGLKYF
few NA TRBJ1-2 14 TRBV12-3/TRBV12-4 TGTGCCAGCAAGGATCCGGACACCGTCTATGGCTACACCTTC CASKDPDTVYGYTF
NA NA TRBJ2-3 12 TRBV5-1 TGCGCCAGCAGCTCAGGATTCGATACGCAGTATTTT CASSSGFDTQYF
many NA TRBJ2-1 17 TRBV6-1 TGTGCCAGCAGTGCCACACAGGGGGGGACGTCACACAATGAGCAGTTCTTC CASSATQGGTSHNEQFF
few NA TRBJ2-2 15 TRBV5-1 TGCGCCAGCAGCCCCTCGTTAGCGAGTAGCGGGGAGCTGTTTTTT CASSPSLASSGELFF
NA NA TRBJ1-2 15 TRBV4-2 TGTGCCAGCAGCCAAGAAACTGGCTGGGGGGATGGCTACACCTTC CASSQETGWGDGYTF